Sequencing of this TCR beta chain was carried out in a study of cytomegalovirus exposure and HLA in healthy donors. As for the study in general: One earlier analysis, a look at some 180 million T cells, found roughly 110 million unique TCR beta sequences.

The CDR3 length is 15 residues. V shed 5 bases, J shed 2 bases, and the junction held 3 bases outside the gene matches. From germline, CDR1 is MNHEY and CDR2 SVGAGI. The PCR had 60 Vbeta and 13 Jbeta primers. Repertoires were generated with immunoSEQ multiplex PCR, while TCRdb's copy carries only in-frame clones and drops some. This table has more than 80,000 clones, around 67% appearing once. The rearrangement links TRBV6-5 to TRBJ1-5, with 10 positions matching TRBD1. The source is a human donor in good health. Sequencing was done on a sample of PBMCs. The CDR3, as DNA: TGTGCCAGCAGTCGGGACAGGGGCGGCAATCAGCCCCAGCATTTT. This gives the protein CASSRDRGGNQPQHF.